The 22 T cell receptor beta chains below were found in one sample sequenced in a study of a mutant IDH1 vaccine in newly diagnosed glioma. The time point here: baseline, week 1 (first vaccination visit). Treatment reported: pre-vaccination baseline after standard-of-care therapy. The table came from immunoSEQ multiplex PCR; TCRdb's copy has only in-frame clones and leaves some out. This sample has under 65,000 clones, with around three quarters found just once. Sequenced material: PBMCs, taken from a glioma patient treated with radiotherapy, temozolomide or both. The receptors here all came from a woman aged 40-49 years with glioma.

The chain employs TRBV7-9 and TRBJ1-6; D is uncertain. V lost 0 bases and J 7 bases, leaving 10 bases between the germline ends. Germline-derived CDR1 and CDR2 are SEHNR and FQNEAQ (reference sequence). The CDR3 sequence is 15 residues long. The chain's CDR3 is CASSLAWTANSPLHF. CDR3 nucleotide sequence: TGTGCCAGCAGCTTAGCCTGGACCGCCAATTCACCCCTCCACTTT.

This clone was counted once. The V gene is TRBV30, the J gene TRBJ1-6; D is perhaps TRBD1 (5 bases). Germline lookup yields CDR1 GTSNPN and CDR2 SVGIG (reference sequence). Trimming pared 4 bases from V and 8 bases from J, leaving 9 bases between. CDR3 length: 12 residues. The CDR3 region is CAWKGTDSPLHF. Here the CDR3 DNA reads TGTGCCTGGAAAGGGACCGATTCACCCCTCCACTTT. Full variable domain (outside the CDR3, taken from reference TRBV30 and TRBJ1-6): SQTIHQWPATLVQPVGSPLSLECTVEGTSNPNLYWYRQAAGRGLQLLFYSVGIGQISSEVPQNLSASRPQDRQFILSSKKLLLSDSGFYLCAWKGTDSPLHFGNGTRLTVT.

The J gene is TRBJ1-5, the V gene TRBV30; no firm D call. Germline CDR1 reads GTSNPN; CDR2 reads SVGIG (reference sequence). The CDR3 is 12 amino acids. Trimming stripped 4 bases from V and 8 bases from J, with 12 bases between. The CDR3 sequence is CAWKSSGEPQHF. The CDR3 bases are TGTGCCTGGAAATCGAGTGGGGAGCCCCAGCATTTT. Combining the CDR3 with reference TRBV30 and TRBJ1-5 gives the whole variable domain SQTIHQWPATLVQPVGSPLSLECTVEGTSNPNLYWYRQAAGRGLQLLFYSVGIGQISSEVPQNLSASRPQDRQFILSSKKLLLSDSGFYLCAWKSSGEPQHFGDGTRLSIL.

The chain combines TRBV30 with TRBJ2-5; D call uncertain. V lost 5 bases and J lost 2, with 3 bases in between. Germline lookup yields CDR1 GTSNPN and CDR2 SVGIG (reference sequence). The CDR3 runs to 10 residues. CDR3 DNA: TGTGCCTGGCTTCAAGAGACCCAGTACTTC. Translated: CAWLQETQYF.

The rearrangement uses TRBV2 and TRBJ2-3, with TRBD2 matching over 9 bases. Trimming at V came to 6 bases and at J to 0 bases, leaving 4 bases not matched to a gene. Looked up from germline, CDR1 is SNHLY and CDR2 is FYNNEI. The CDR3 contains 15 residues. The CDR3 loop reads CASRVLAGSTDTQYF. The CDR3 DNA sequence: TGTGCCAGCAGGGTCCTAGCGGGGAGCACAGATACGCAGTATTTT.

This clone was found a few times. CDR3 nucleotides: TGTGCCAGCAGCCGCGGGACCGTCAAAGAGACCCAGTACTTC. As protein: CASSRGTVKETQYF. V usage is TRBV7-9 and J usage is TRBJ2-5; perhaps TRBD2 as D (6 bases). Germline V gene lookup returns CDR1 SEHNR and CDR2 FQNEAQ (reference sequence). V shed 5 bases and J shed 3 bases, with 13 bases lying between them. The CDR3 has 14 amino acids.

V gene TRBV6-6 combines with J gene TRBJ1-6, with TRBD1 as a possible D gene (5 bases). V gave up 10 bases and J gave up 0 bases, with 13 bases separating them. Per the germline V gene, CDR1 is MNHNY and CDR2 is SVGAGI (reference sequence). This CDR3 has 15 residues. CDR3 residues: CATTQESSYNSPLHF. The CDR3 coding sequence is TGTGCCACCACACAGGAGAGCTCCTATAATTCACCCCTCCACTTT.

This clone turned up a few times. The chain combines TRBV7-6 with TRBJ1-5, with D possibly matching TRBD1 (6 bases). Germline V gives CDR1 SGHVS, CDR2 FNYEAQ. The CDR3 extends over 15 amino acids. V lost 2 bases and J lost 5, with 13 bases in between. CDR3 sequence: CASSLTSDRYQPQHF. The CDR3 DNA sequence: TGTGCCAGCAGCTTAACCTCGGACAGATATCAGCCCCAGCATTTT.

Remarks on this clone: The same CDR3 arises from other DNA sequences in this sample as well. The chain links TRBV30 to TRBJ2-7; a weak D match, TRBD1 (5 bases). CDR1 is GTSNPN and CDR2 is SVGIG in the germline V gene (reference sequence). This CDR3 has 13 amino acids. The V end was cut by 0 bases, the J end by 3 bases, with 9 bases between. CDR3: CAWSVYRGYEQYF. CDR3 DNA sequence: TGTGCCTGGAGTGTTTATAGGGGCTACGAGCAGTACTTC.

V usage is TRBV18 and J usage is TRBJ1-1; D call uncertain. V lost 5 bases, J lost 1 base, and 14 bases lay in between. The CDR3 extends over 15 amino acids. Germline lookup yields CDR1 KGHSH and CDR2 LQKENI. In DNA form, the CDR3 reads TGTGCCAGCTCATCCCCCGTTGATAAGAACACTGAAGCTTTCTTT. Encoded protein: CASSSPVDKNTEAFF.

The table lists this clone with a few counts. The chain combines TRBV6-1 with TRBJ2-7; a possible D gene is TRBD1 (6 bases). Germline CDR1 is MNHNS and CDR2 is SASEGT. The germline V and J ends were trimmed by 1 base and 0 bases, with 10 bases remaining between them. CDR3 length equals 15 residues. CDR3 residues: CASSEDVGASYEQYF. The DNA for the CDR3 is TGTGCCAGCAGTGAAGATGTGGGGGCCTCCTACGAGCAGTACTTC.

This rearrangement joins TRBV27 to TRBJ1-2; 8 bases match TRBD1. From germline, CDR1 is MNHEY and CDR2 SMNVEV (reference sequence). The trim removed 2 bases at V and 8 bases at J, leaving 13 bases unmatched. CDR3 length: 16 amino acids. The CDR3 loop is CASSLISAGGSGGYTF. CDR3 nucleotide sequence: TGTGCCAGCAGTTTAATTTCGGCAGGGGGCTCGGGCGGCTACACCTTC.

CDR3 bases: TGCGCCAGCAGCCTGGAGTGGGGGGGGAACGGCTACACCTTC. Translated: CASSLEWGGNGYTF. The chain is built from TRBV5-1 and TRBJ1-2; tentative D call: TRBD1 (5 bases). The germline V gene has CDR1 SGHRS and CDR2 YFSETQ. Trimming pared 4 bases from V and 8 bases from J, leaving 18 bases between. The CDR3 extends over 14 amino acids.

The chain has TRBV6-6 and TRBJ1-4; no clear D. Per germline, CDR1 MNHNY and CDR2 SVGAGI (reference sequence). Trimming removed 0 bases from V and 3 bases from J, with 5 bases in between. This CDR3 comprises 14 residues. CDR3 nucleotides: TGTGCCAGCAGTTACTCGACGGCTAATGAAAAACTGTTTTTT. This codes for CASSYSTANEKLFF.

The chain is built from TRBV30 and TRBJ1-2; D perhaps matches TRBD1 (6 bases). The V end lost 0 bases, the J end lost 4 bases, and 12 bases lay between the germline ends. The CDR3 contains 14 residues. Per germline, CDR1 GTSNPN and CDR2 SVGIG (reference sequence). Written as DNA, the CDR3 is TGTGCCTGGAGTGTTCAGGGGTGGGGCTATGGCTACACCTTC. As protein: CAWSVQGWGYGYTF.

The J gene is TRBJ2-7, the V gene TRBV5-1; D may be TRBD1 or TRBD2 (5 bases each). The CDR3 sequence is 15 residues long. CDR1 is SGHRS, CDR2 YFSETQ, per germline. The V end lost 0 bases, the J end lost 1 base, and 11 bases lay between the germline ends. CDR3 region: CASSLAGTASYEQYF. The DNA for the CDR3 is TGCGCCAGCAGCTTGGCCGGGACGGCGTCCTACGAGCAGTACTTC.

The J gene is TRBJ1-4, the V gene TRBV5-5, with 8 bases identical to TRBD1. The CDR3 has 14 amino acids. The germline gives CDR1 SGHKS, CDR2 YYEKEE (reference sequence). J gave up 8 bases and V 4 bases, and 7 bases lay outside the gene matches. The CDR3 loop reads CASSPDRGGEKLFF. The CDR3 DNA reads TGTGCCAGCAGCCCCGACAGGGGAGGGGAAAAACTGTTTTTT.

The gene calls are TRBV19 and TRBJ1-1, with TRBD1 matching 11 bases. Germline V gene sequence: CDR1 LNHDA, CDR2 SQIVND (reference sequence). V lost 8 bases and J lost 5; bases outside the gene matches: 13. This CDR3 is built from 16 residues. In nucleotides, the CDR3 is TGTGCCAGTGGACCCGGGACAGGGGGTAGAGGAACTGAAGCTTTCTTT. The encoded protein is CASGPGTGGRGTEAFF.

The J gene is TRBJ1-1, the V gene TRBV30; 7 bases fit TRBD1. The ends lost 2 bases at V and 5 bases at J; junction bases unmatched: 5. The CDR3 contains 13 residues. Germline V gene lookup returns CDR1 GTSNPN and CDR2 SVGIG (reference sequence). CDR3 sequence (DNA): TGTGCCTGGAGTAGCGACAGGGATACTGAAGCTTTCTTT. Translating gives CAWSSDRDTEAFF.

The rearrangement uses TRBV5-1 and TRBJ1-2; no firm D call. The CDR3 sequence is 13 residues long. V lost 0 bases, J lost 3 bases, and 6 bases lay in between. CDR1 and CDR2 (germline): SGHRS, YFSETQ. CDR3 sequence reads: CASSLGLYYGYTF. CDR3 in DNA: TGCGCCAGCAGCTTGGGACTGTACTATGGCTACACCTTC.

This clone was picked up one time. The DNA is omitted, as the CDR3 cannot be located on it reliably, and the CDR3 follows TCRdb's listing. The chain is built from TRBV2 and TRBJ2-7; TRBD1, the D gene given by the table, was not confirmed from the DNA. Germline V gene data show CDR1 as SNHLY and CDR2 as FYNNEI. The CDR3 spans 14 amino acids, including both terminal residues. CDR3 protein: CASSVGQGTSPRYF.

V gene TRBV7-9 combines with J gene TRBJ1-4, with 10 bases identical to TRBD1. Germline V CDR1 and CDR2: SEHNR, FQNEAQ (reference sequence). V lost 6 bases and J lost 5; bases outside the gene matches: 9. This CDR3 comprises 16 residues. Here the CDR3 DNA reads TGTGCCAGCAGGCTATCCGGGGGACAGGGGAATGAAAAACTGTTTTTT. Translating it yields CASRLSGGQGNEKLFF.